The 21 T cell receptor beta chains given below trace back to one sample, sequenced in a study of cytomegalovirus exposure and HLA in healthy donors. The PCR contained 60 Vbeta and 13 Jbeta primers. The protocol was immunoSEQ multiplex PCR, while the TCRdb copy is restricted to in-frame clones and leaves out a portion. The record lists tens of thousands of clones, of which the ten most abundant hold less than 0.6%. Sequencing was done on a sample of PBMCs. The origin of the receptors is a middle-aged man in good health and CMV-seronegative.

About this clone: The sample holds other DNA sequences that translate to the same CDR3. The V and J genes are TRBV9 and TRBJ2-7; 7 bases line up with TRBD1. The CDR3 extends over 15 amino acids. Germline CDR1 and CDR2: SGDLS and YYNGEE. V lost 0 bases and J lost 2; bases outside the gene matches: 5. The DNA for the CDR3 is TGTGCCAGCAGCGTAGGAGGTACAGGGGCCTACGAGCAGTACTTC. Residues: CASSVGGTGAYEQYF.

The J gene is TRBJ1-6, the V gene TRBV4-3, with D perhaps matching TRBD1 (6 bases). V was pared by 0 bases and J by 8 bases, with 11 bases between. This CDR3 contains 15 residues. Per germline, CDR1 LGHNA and CDR2 YSLEER. DNA of the CDR3: TGCGCCAGCAGCCAAGATCACAGGGTTCATTCACCCCTCCACTTT. Translated: CASSQDHRVHSPLHF.

This chain uses TRBV5-1 with TRBJ1-6, with 8 bases aligning to TRBD1. V trimming: 4 bases; J trimming: 3 bases; junction bases outside the gene matches: 3. The CDR3 totals 15 residues. The germline CDR1 and CDR2 sequences are SGHRS and YFSETQ. CDR3 sequence: CASSQGQGYNSPLHF. CDR3 in DNA: TGCGCCAGCAGCCAAGGACAGGGCTATAATTCACCCCTCCACTTT.

The DNA of the CDR3 is TGCGCCAGCAGCTTTGACGGGGAAAAACTGTTTTTT. This encodes CASSFDGEKLFF. The chain links TRBV5-1 to TRBJ1-4; no reliable D call. Trimming pared 2 bases from V and 8 bases from J, leaving 7 bases between. CDR3 length: 12 residues. Looked up from germline, CDR1 is SGHRS and CDR2 is YFSETQ.

J is TRBJ2-7 and V is TRBV6-5; D perhaps matches TRBD1 (5 bases). CDR3 length: 14 amino acids. Germline values: CDR1 MNHEY, CDR2 SVGAGI. V was cut by 2 bases and J by 4 bases, with 12 bases left in between. CDR3 loop: CASSYARERYEQYF. The CDR3 nucleotides are TGTGCCAGCAGTTACGCCAGGGAAAGGTACGAGCAGTACTTC.

V gene TRBV13 combines with J gene TRBJ2-7, with TRBD1 identical over 12 bases. This CDR3 is built from 21 residues. CDR1 is PRHDT, CDR2 FYEKMQ, per germline (reference sequence). The J segment lost 0 bases and the V segment lost 4 bases, leaving 19 bases of the junction unmatched. The CDR3 region is CASSYYSRDRGPWSSSYEQYF. Here the CDR3 DNA reads TGTGCCAGCAGCTACTACTCCCGGGACAGGGGGCCCTGGTCAAGCTCCTACGAGCAGTACTTC.

This rearrangement joins TRBV28 to TRBJ1-1; the match to TRBD1 covers 10 bases. Germline trimming cut 6 bases from V and 1 base from J; bases unmatched to any gene: 11. Per the germline V gene, CDR1 is MDHEN and CDR2 is SYDVKM. This CDR3 is built from 17 residues. CDR3 nucleotides: TGTGCCAGCAGACCGGGGGGACAGGGGCGGCAGAACACTGAAGCTTTCTTT. Translated: CASRPGGQGRQNTEAFF.

The chain links TRBV6-6 to TRBJ2-5; 7 bases match TRBD1. Looked up from germline, CDR1 is MNHNY and CDR2 is SVGAGI (reference sequence). With 9 bases clipped from V and 5 bases from J, the junction kept 9 bases outside the gene matches. The CDR3 spans 13 residues. CDR3 nucleotide sequence: TGTGCCAGTCGTCAGGGGGAGTGGGAGACCCAGTACTTC. Its protein is CASRQGEWETQYF.

J is TRBJ2-5 and V is TRBV7-9; TRBD1 is a possible D gene (5 bases). V shed 5 bases and J shed 7 bases, with 11 bases lying between them. The CDR3 extends over 12 amino acids. Germline V lookup: CDR1 SEHNR, CDR2 FQNEAQ (reference sequence). CDR3 coding DNA: TGTGCCAGCAGCAAAGACAGAGGGACCCAGTACTTC. Translated: CASSKDRGTQYF.

The CDR3 reads CASSWPDRGPTEAFF. CDR3 sequence (DNA): TGTGCCAGCAGCTGGCCTGACAGGGGTCCCACTGAAGCTTTCTTT. J is TRBJ1-1 and V is TRBV5-8; 8 bases are shared with TRBD1. The CDR3 covers 15 residues. With 3 bases clipped from V and 4 bases from J, the junction kept 8 bases outside the gene matches. Germline V CDR1 and CDR2: SGHTS, YDEGEE.

The genes are TRBV11-2 and TRBJ2-5; TRBD1 aligns across 7 bases. The CDR3 loop spans 15 amino acids. With 1 base clipped from V and 2 bases from J, the junction kept 4 bases outside the gene matches. Germline lookup yields CDR1 SGHAT and CDR2 FQNNGV. CDR3 coding DNA: TGTGCCAGCAGCTTAGGACAGGGCGGTCAAGAGACCCAGTACTTC. This sequence encodes CASSLGQGGQETQYF.

This chain uses TRBV7-3 with TRBJ1-2, with D perhaps matching TRBD1 (6 bases). Germline assignment: CDR1 SGHTA and CDR2 FQGTGA. CDR3 length: 14 residues. Trimming shortened V by 2 bases and J by 6 bases, and 13 bases separated the two germline ends. The CDR3 DNA sequence: TGTGCCAGCAGCTTATCAGGGGATATACATGGCTACACCTTC. Its translation: CASSLSGDIHGYTF.

This chain joins TRBV5-1 and TRBJ1-4, with D possibly being TRBD1 (6 bases). The CDR3 covers 15 residues. The germline V gene has CDR1 SGHRS and CDR2 YFSETQ. The V end was cut by 2 bases, the J end by 8 bases, with 16 bases between. CDR3 loop: CASSFQGGAREKLFF. The CDR3 nucleotides are TGCGCCAGCAGCTTCCAAGGGGGGGCACGGGAAAAACTGTTTTTT.

V is TRBV5-5 and J is TRBJ2-1; D perhaps matches TRBD2 (6 bases). CDR1 is SGHKS, CDR2 YYEKEE, per germline (reference sequence). This CDR3 region has 15 residues. V was cut by 4 bases and J by 4 bases, with 15 bases left in between. CDR3 in amino acids: CASSISGLAYNEQFF. The CDR3 bases are TGTGCCAGCAGCATCTCGGGGCTAGCGTACAATGAGCAGTTCTTC.

The rearrangement uses TRBV18 and TRBJ1-1; tentative D call: TRBD1 (6 bases). This CDR3 is built from 15 residues. Germline-derived CDR1 and CDR2 are KGHSH and LQKENI. V gave up 4 bases and J gave up 3 bases, with 15 bases separating them. The CDR3 coding sequence is TGTGCCAGCTCACTATTCGACAGGAGACACACTGAAGCTTTCTTT. Encoded protein: CASSLFDRRHTEAFF.

This chain connects TRBV27 to TRBJ2-7; the D gene is possibly TRBD1 (6 bases). CDR3 length: 15 residues. The V and J ends lost 6 bases and 3 bases respectively, with 18 bases between them. Germline V lookup: CDR1 MNHEY, CDR2 SMNVEV (reference sequence). The CDR3: CASSRLGTLFYEQYF. CDR3 nucleotide sequence: TGTGCCAGCAGCCGACTCGGGACATTGTTCTACGAGCAGTACTTC.

The chain carries TRBV7-2 and TRBJ2-4; D may be TRBD1 (5 bases). The V end was cut by 0 bases, the J end by 1 base, with 7 bases between. CDR3 length equals 15 residues. CDR1 is SGHTA, CDR2 FQGNSA, per germline. The CDR3 sequence is CASSLANRAKNIQYF. DNA of the CDR3: TGTGCCAGCAGCTTAGCTAACAGGGCCAAAAACATTCAGTACTTC. Full variable domain (missing parts from reference TRBV7-2 and TRBJ2-4): GAGVSQSPSNKVTEKGKDVELRCDPISGHTALYWYRQSLGQGLEFLIYFQGNSAPDKSGLPSDRFSAERTGGSVSTLTIQRTQQEDSAVYLCASSLANRAKNIQYFGAGTRLSVL.

CDR3 residues: CASSLDRGNSPLHF. CDR3 DNA: TGTGCCAGCAGTCTAGACAGGGGTAATTCACCCCTCCACTTT. This sequence joins TRBV6-4 and TRBJ1-6, with 8 bases that match TRBD1. The V gene's germline CDR1 is MRHNA and CDR2 SNTAGT. The V gene end was trimmed by 5 bases and the J gene end by 6 bases; junction bases not matched to a gene: 3. The length of the CDR3 is 14 residues.

The rearrangement links TRBV6-6 to TRBJ2-7, with 8 positions matching TRBD2. CDR1 is MNHNY and CDR2 is SVGAGI in the germline V gene (reference sequence). The length of the CDR3 is 14 residues. J was trimmed by 0 bases and V by 5 bases; bases with no gene match: 3. The DNA of the CDR3 is TGTGCCAGCAGTGGTGCGGGGGGCTCCTACGAGCAGTACTTC. Translating it yields CASSGAGGSYEQYF.

The V and J genes are TRBV5-1 and TRBJ2-1; tentative D call: TRBD1 (6 bases). The V gene lost 4 bases and the J gene lost 3 bases, with 14 bases spanning the gap. The CDR3 is 15 amino acids. Germline CDR1 is SGHRS and CDR2 is YFSETQ. The CDR3 region is CASSVVTGHYNEQFF. The CDR3 DNA is TGCGCCAGCAGCGTGGTGACAGGCCACTACAATGAGCAGTTCTTC.

The J gene is TRBJ2-3, the V gene TRBV10-2; 10 bases map to TRBD1. V shed 4 bases and J 4 bases; nucleotides not matched to a gene: 2. The CDR3 covers 14 residues. The V gene's germline CDR1 is WSHSY and CDR2 SAAADI. This CDR3 reads CASSGTGGADTQYF. The CDR3 DNA is TGCGCCAGCAGTGGGACAGGGGGGGCAGATACGCAGTATTTT.